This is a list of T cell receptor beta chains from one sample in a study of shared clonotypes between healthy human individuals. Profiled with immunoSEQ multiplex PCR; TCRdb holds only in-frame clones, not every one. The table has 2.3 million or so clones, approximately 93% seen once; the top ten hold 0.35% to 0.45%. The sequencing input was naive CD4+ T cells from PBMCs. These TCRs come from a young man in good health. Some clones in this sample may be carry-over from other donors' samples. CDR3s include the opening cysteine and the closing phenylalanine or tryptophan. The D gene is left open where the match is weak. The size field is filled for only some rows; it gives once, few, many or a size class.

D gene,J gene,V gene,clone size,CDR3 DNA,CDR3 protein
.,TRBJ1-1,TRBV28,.,TGTGCCAGCAGTCCCTCCGGGACGGTGAACACTGAAGCTTTCTTT,CASSPSGTVNTEAFF
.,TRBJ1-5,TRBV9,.,TGTGCCAGCAGCGTAGAGGGGATGAGGGGTCAGCCCCAGCATTTT,CASSVEGMRGQPQHF
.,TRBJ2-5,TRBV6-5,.,TGTGCCAGCAGTTACCTGTCAGGGCAAGAGACCCAGTACTTC,CASSYLSGQETQYF
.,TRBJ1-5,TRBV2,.,TGTGCCAGCACCTCCCTGAAGTATAGCAATCAGCCCCAGCATTTT,CASTSLKYSNQPQHF
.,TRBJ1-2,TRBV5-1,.,TGCGCCAGCAGCTTACAGGGAACTAACTATGGCTACACCTTC,CASSLQGTNYGYTF
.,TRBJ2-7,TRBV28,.,TGTGCCAGCAGCACCGCCGGGACCCTCGCCTACGAGCAGTACTTC,CASSTAGTLAYEQYF
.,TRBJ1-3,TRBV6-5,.,TGTGCCAGCAGTTACAATCCAGGACCCCTATATTTT,CASSYNPGPLYF
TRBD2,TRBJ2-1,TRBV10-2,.,TGCGCCAGCAGCGGGACTAGCGGGATCCCTCATGAGCAGTTCTTC,CASSGTSGIPHEQFF
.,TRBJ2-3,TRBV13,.,TGTGCCAGCAGCTTAGATCCCACAGATACGCAGTATTTT,CASSLDPTDTQYF
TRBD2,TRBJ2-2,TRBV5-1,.,TGCGCCAGCAGCCCTACTAGCGCCGGGGAGCTGTTTTTT,CASSPTSAGELFF
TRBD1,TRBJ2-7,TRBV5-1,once,TGCGCCAGCAGCTTGGGACAGGGGTTGGATGAGCAGTACTTC,CASSLGQGLDEQYF
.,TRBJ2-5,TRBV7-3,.,TGTGCCAGCAGCTTAATACCCGGGACTGGCCAAGAGACCCAGTACTTC,CASSLIPGTGQETQYF
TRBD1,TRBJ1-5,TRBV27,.,TGTGCCAGCAGTTCCCGACAGGGGGCGCTCAATCAGCCCCAGCATTTT,CASSSRQGALNQPQHF
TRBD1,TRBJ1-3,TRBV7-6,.,TGTGCCAGCAGCTTAGGACAGGGCTCTGGAAACACCATATATTTT,CASSLGQGSGNTIYF
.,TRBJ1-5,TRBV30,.,TGTGCCTGGAGTCTCAGGGGCAATCAGCCCCAGCATTTT,CAWSLRGNQPQHF
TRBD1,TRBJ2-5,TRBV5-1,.,TGCGCCAGCAGCTTTGGACAGGGCCAAGAGACCCAGTACTTC,CASSFGQGQETQYF
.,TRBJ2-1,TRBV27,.,TGTGCCAGCAGGGGGATGGTTTCCTCAAATGAGCAGTTCTTC,CASRGMVSSNEQFF